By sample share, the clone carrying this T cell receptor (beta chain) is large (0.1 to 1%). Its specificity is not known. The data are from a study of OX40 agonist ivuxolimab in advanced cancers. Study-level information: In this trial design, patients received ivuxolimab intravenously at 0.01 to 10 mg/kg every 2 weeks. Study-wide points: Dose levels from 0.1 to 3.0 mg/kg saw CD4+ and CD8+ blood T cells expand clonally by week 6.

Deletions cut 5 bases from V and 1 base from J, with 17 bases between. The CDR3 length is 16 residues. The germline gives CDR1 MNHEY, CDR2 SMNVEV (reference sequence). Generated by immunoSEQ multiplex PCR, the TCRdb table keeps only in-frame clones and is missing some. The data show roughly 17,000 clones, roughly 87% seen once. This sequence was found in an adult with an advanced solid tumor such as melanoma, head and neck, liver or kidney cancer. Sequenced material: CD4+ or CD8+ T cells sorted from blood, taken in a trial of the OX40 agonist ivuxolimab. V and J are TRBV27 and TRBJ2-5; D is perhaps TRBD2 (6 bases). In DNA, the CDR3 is TGTGCCAGCAGTCCCTCGTGGGGAGGACTCCAAGAGACCCAGTACTTC. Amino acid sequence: CASSPSWGGLQETQYF.